A single sample is the source of the 25 T cell receptor beta chains below, sequenced in a study of T cell responses to AZD1222 COVID-19 vaccine. Only in-frame clones appear in the TCRdb table, and some are missing; sequencing was by immunoSEQ multiplex PCR. This table holds 120,000 to 150,000 clones, about 87% found once. The sequencing here drew on peripheral blood, taken on day 0 of AZD1222 vaccination. These receptors were obtained from an adult in good health.

The chain links TRBV7-3 to TRBJ2-1, with 10 bases that match TRBD2. Germline values: CDR1 SGHTA, CDR2 FQGTGA. The CDR3 spans 18 residues. The V gene end was trimmed by 1 base and the J gene end by 4 bases; junction bases not matched to a gene: 10. As DNA, the CDR3 is TGTGCCAGCAGCTTAAACCCCCTTCAGCGGGGGGGGTACAATGAGCAGTTCTTC. This encodes CASSLNPLQRGGYNEQFF. Full variable domain (rest looked up from reference TRBV7-3 and TRBJ2-1): GAGVSQTPSNKVTEKGKYVELRCDPISGHTALYWYRQSLGQGPEFLIYFQGTGAADDSGLPNDRFFAVRPEGSVSTLKIQRTERGDSAVYLCASSLNPLQRGGYNEQFFGPGTRLTVL.

The chain joins TRBV5-4 to TRBJ2-2, with 8 positions matching TRBD1. Germline V gene lookup returns CDR1 SGHNT and CDR2 YYREEE (reference sequence). The CDR3 is 17 amino acids. V lost 0 bases, J lost 4 bases, and 8 bases stayed unmatched. This CDR3 reads CASSLGGQALATGELFF. The CDR3 DNA is TGTGCCAGCAGCTTGGGGGGACAGGCCCTGGCCACCGGGGAGCTGTTTTTT.

The chain recombines TRBV29-1 with TRBJ2-1, with 13 bases matching TRBD2. The CDR3 is 20 residues long. Germline CDR1 reads SQVTM; CDR2 reads ANQGSEA. V shed 7 bases, J shed 0 bases, and the junction held 18 bases outside the gene matches. The chain's CDR3 is CSALLGTPGLAGASYNEQFF. Here the CDR3 DNA reads TGCAGCGCCCTGCTTGGGACACCTGGACTAGCGGGGGCCTCCTACAATGAGCAGTTCTTC.

This clone was detected a few times. V is TRBV10-2 and J is TRBJ2-7; D is possibly TRBD1 or TRBD2 (5 bases each). Trimming left V 6 bases short and J 3 bases short, with 15 bases between. Germline-derived CDR1 and CDR2 are WSHSY and SAAADI. This CDR3 is built from 14 residues. CDR3 nucleotides: TGCGCCAGCAGAGAGGGGACCGATAGCTACGAGCAGTACTTC. It translates to CASREGTDSYEQYF.

The chain employs TRBV11-2 and TRBJ2-5; no clear D. This CDR3 spans 14 amino acids. Trimming removed 4 bases at V and 2 bases at J, with 11 bases between. Germline V gene lookup returns CDR1 SGHAT and CDR2 FQNNGV. CDR3 region: CASSSIRQQETQYF. The CDR3, as DNA: TGTGCCAGCAGCTCGATAAGACAACAAGAGACCCAGTACTTC.

This clone was detected once. The rearrangement links TRBV5-1 to TRBJ1-3, with 7 bases aligning to TRBD1. Germline V lookup: CDR1 SGHRS, CDR2 YFSETQ. Germline trimming cut 4 bases from V and 2 bases from J; bases unmatched to any gene: 9. This CDR3 has 16 residues. CDR3 protein: CASSLTGGTAGNTIYF. CDR3 DNA sequence: TGCGCCAGCAGCCTGACCGGAGGGACAGCTGGAAACACCATATATTTT.

Comments on this clone: The DNA is omitted, as the CDR3 cannot be located on it reliably, and the CDR3 follows TCRdb's listing. The chain links TRBV27 to TRBJ1-6. Germline-derived CDR1 and CDR2 are MNHEY and SMNVEV (reference sequence). The CDR3 length is 15 residues, termini included. The CDR3 sequence is CASSSSSSYNSPLHF.

V gene TRBV6-6 combines with J gene TRBJ2-1; 8 bases match TRBD1. Germline lookup yields CDR1 MNHNY and CDR2 SVGAGI (reference sequence). CDR3 length equals 15 residues. V lost 6 bases and J lost 7; bases outside the gene matches: 11. The DNA of the CDR3 is TGTGCCAGCAGATCCGGACAGGGAGGAGAGAATGAGCAGTTCTTC. This encodes CASRSGQGGENEQFF.

The chain couples TRBV10-1 to TRBJ2-7; the D is unclear. Trimming took off 0 bases at V and 2 bases at J, with 2 bases between the two ends. The germline gives CDR1 WNHNN, CDR2 SYGVQD (reference sequence). The CDR3 contains 12 residues. CDR3 DNA sequence: TGCGCCAGCAGTGAGTCGCCCTACGAGCAGTACTTC. Amino acids: CASSESPYEQYF.

This sequence joins TRBV5-4 and TRBJ2-1; TRBD1 matches 9 bases. The J segment lost 2 bases and the V segment lost 4 bases, leaving 7 bases of the junction unmatched. CDR1 and CDR2 (germline): SGHNT, YYREEE (reference sequence). The CDR3 has 16 amino acids. The CDR3 region has the DNA TGTGCCAGCAGCGCGACAGGGGGGACCACCTACAATGAGCAGTTCTTC. Its protein is CASSATGGTTYNEQFF.

CDR3 sequence (DNA): TGTGCCAGCAGTGGCTCCGGGACAGGTTCCTACAATGAGCAGTTCTTC. Translating it yields CASSGSGTGSYNEQFF. This chain connects TRBV2 to TRBJ2-1; TRBD1 matches at 8 bases. The germline gives CDR1 SNHLY, CDR2 FYNNEI. Trimming removed 4 bases from V and 1 base from J; junction bases left unmatched: 6. The CDR3 is made up of 16 amino acids.

This chain links TRBV4-1 with TRBJ2-1, with a possible D match to TRBD2 (5 bases). Germline loops: CDR1 MGHRA, CDR2 YSYEKL. The V end was cut by 4 bases, the J end by 5 bases, with 15 bases between. This CDR3 has 15 amino acids. For the CDR3, the DNA is TGCGCCAGCAGCCCCCGGACTGGCACGGACAATGAGCAGTTCTTC. Protein product: CASSPRTGTDNEQFF.

This rearrangement joins TRBV28 to TRBJ1-5, with 8 bases fitting TRBD1. CDR3 length: 16 residues. Germline V gene data show CDR1 as MDHEN and CDR2 as SYDVKM. Trimming removed 6 bases from V and 9 bases from J; junction bases left unmatched: 16. The CDR3 region is CASRYSGTGPRRPQHF. The CDR3 nucleotides read TGTGCCAGCAGGTACTCCGGGACAGGTCCCCGTCGGCCCCAGCATTTT.

Points on this clone: Other DNA sequences in this sample translate to the same CDR3. V gene TRBV9 combines with J gene TRBJ2-2; tentative D call: TRBD2 (5 bases). Germline CDR1 reads SGDLS; CDR2 reads YYNGEE. The length of the CDR3 is 17 residues. The V end lost 0 bases, the J end lost 0 bases, and 12 bases lay between the germline ends. The CDR3 DNA sequence: TGTGCCAGCAGCGTAGTCGGACGGGGAACGAACACCGGGGAGCTGTTTTTT. It specifies CASSVVGRGTNTGELFF.

The V call is TRBV11-3, the J call TRBJ2-3, with TRBD1 matching 10 bases. CDR3 length equals 15 residues. Germline V gene sequence: CDR1 SGHNT, CDR2 YENEEA. V lost 3 bases, J lost 4 bases, and 4 bases stayed unmatched. CDR3 loop: CASSLTGGDADTQYF. The CDR3 DNA is TGTGCCAGCAGCTTGACAGGGGGCGACGCAGATACGCAGTATTTT.

The rearrangement uses TRBV28 and TRBJ2-7; D is possibly TRBD1 (5 bases). Germline V gene sequence: CDR1 MDHEN, CDR2 SYDVKM. V was pared by 5 bases and J by 2 bases, with 19 bases between. The CDR3 is 16 amino acids. The CDR3 here is CASSPLATDAPYEQYF. The CDR3 nucleotides read TGTGCCAGCAGTCCATTGGCGACAGACGCGCCCTACGAGCAGTACTTC.

V and J are TRBV24-1 and TRBJ1-2, with D possibly matching TRBD1 (6 bases). From germline, CDR1 is KGHDR and CDR2 SFDVKD. The CDR3 consists of 13 residues. Between the trimmed V and J ends, which lost 7 bases and 0 bases, there was a span of 8 bases. The CDR3 here is CATRDSTNYGYTF. CDR3 DNA: TGTGCCACCAGGGACAGTACTAACTATGGCTACACCTTC.

This clone rates as medium-sized. The chain has TRBV5-4 and TRBJ1-6; D is perhaps TRBD1 (5 bases). The CDR3 runs 18 residues. CDR1 is SGHNT and CDR2 is YYREEE in the germline V gene (reference sequence). Trimming took off 0 bases at V and 5 bases at J, with 18 bases between the two ends. The CDR3 DNA reads as TGTGCCAGCAGCTTGGTGTGGGGGACGGAAGTTAATAATTCACCCCTCCACTTT. This translates into CASSLVWGTEVNNSPLHF. Based on the CDR3 plus reference TRBV5-4 and TRBJ1-6, the full variable domain is ETGVTQSPTHLIKTRGQQVTLRCSSQSGHNTVSWYQQALGQGPQFIFQYYREEENGRGNFPPRFSGLQFPNYSSELNVNALELDDSALYLCASSLVWGTEVNNSPLHFGNGTRLTVT.

This clone has a single count. The gene calls are TRBV19 and TRBJ1-2, with D unresolved. In germline, CDR1 is LNHDA, CDR2 SQIVND (reference sequence). The CDR3 contains 15 residues. V was clipped by 7 bases and J by 6 bases, with 21 bases between them. The CDR3 sequence: CASNLNSLLENGYTF. In DNA form, the CDR3 reads TGTGCCAGTAATCTAAATTCCCTTTTGGAGAATGGCTACACCTTC.

The J gene is TRBJ1-1, the V gene TRBV6-2 or TRBV6-3, with TRBD1 matching over 10 bases. This CDR3 spans 14 amino acids. With V trimmed by 6 bases and J by 4 bases, 5 bases remained unmatched. Germline values: CDR1 MNHEY, CDR2 SVGEGT. CDR3 nucleotides: TGTGCCAGCAGCGACAGGGGGCAAGGCACTGAAGCTTTCTTT. Translated, it gives CASSDRGQGTEAFF.

This chain joins TRBV18 and TRBJ1-5; 8 bases match TRBD1. Per germline, CDR1 KGHSH and CDR2 LQKENI. The junction had 5 bases not matched to a gene; V was cut back by 5 bases and J by 2 bases. The CDR3 extends over 15 amino acids. CDR3 sequence: CASSSDRGRNQPQHF. The DNA for the CDR3 is TGTGCCAGCTCATCTGACAGGGGTCGCAATCAGCCCCAGCATTTT.

The V and J genes are TRBV15 and TRBJ1-1; D may be TRBD1 (6 bases). In germline, CDR1 is LNHNV, CDR2 YYDKDF (reference sequence). Trimming stripped 1 base from V and 4 bases from J, with 19 bases between. The CDR3 consists of 17 residues. The CDR3 here is CATSRGSPGQGGTEAFF. The DNA for the CDR3 is TGTGCCACCAGCAGAGGGAGTCCGGGGCAAGGGGGCACTGAAGCTTTCTTT. The full variable domain, in which reference TRBV15 and TRBJ1-1 provide the parts outside the CDR3, is DAMVIQNPRYQVTQFGKPVTLSCSQTLNHNVMYWYQQKSSQAPKLLFHYYDKDFNNEADTPDNFQSRRPNTSFCFLDIRSPGLGDTAMYLCATSRGSPGQGGTEAFFGQGTRLTVV.

The chain carries TRBV18 and TRBJ1-3; D remains unclear. The CDR3 is made up of 14 amino acids. Germline V gene data show CDR1 as KGHSH and CDR2 as LQKENI. V was pared by 5 bases and J by 0 bases, with 8 bases between. The CDR3, as DNA: TGTGCCAGCTCAATCGAGGTCTCTGGAAACACCATATATTTT. It yields the protein CASSIEVSGNTIYF.

V and J are TRBV28 and TRBJ2-5, with 8 nucleotides matching TRBD1. The CDR3 sequence is 18 residues long. Per the germline V gene, CDR1 is MDHEN and CDR2 is SYDVKM. The V and J ends lost 2 bases and 5 bases, in that order; junction bases with no gene match: 16. CDR3 sequence (DNA): TGTGCCAGCAGTTTACCTCCCTTGGGCAGGGGGCCTGGGGAGACCCAGTACTTC. Its translation is CASSLPPLGRGPGETQYF.

The chain combines TRBV29-1 with TRBJ1-4; D may be TRBD1 (5 bases). V gave up 0 bases and J gave up 5 bases, with 19 bases separating them. The CDR3 extends over 17 amino acids. Germline loops: CDR1 SQVTM, CDR2 ANQGSEA. CDR3: CSVEDRLWGDDNEKLFF. The CDR3 DNA follows: TGCAGCGTTGAAGATCGGTTGTGGGGGGATGACAATGAAAAACTGTTTTTT. The entire variable domain, with the rest obtained from reference TRBV29-1 and TRBJ1-4, is as follows: SAVISQKPSRDICQRGTSLTIQCQVDSQVTMMFWYRQQPGQSLTLIATANQGSEATYESGFVIDKFPISRPNLTFSTLTVSNMSPEDSSIYLCSVEDRLWGDDNEKLFFGSGTQLSVL.